The 2 T cell receptor beta chains given below trace back to one sample, sequenced in a study of shared clonotypes between healthy human individuals. Sequencing was performed with immunoSEQ multiplex PCR; in TCRdb, only in-frame clones are kept and a portion is missing. The sample has 2,500,000 or so clones; around 90% are singletons. Sequences were obtained from naive CD4+ T cells from PBMCs. Subset denoted: CD45RA+ positively selected. These receptors were obtained from a man between 18 and 29 years old in good health. Some clones in this sample may be carry-over from other donors' samples.

The J gene is TRBJ2-2, the V gene TRBV11-3, with a tentative D call TRBD1 (8 bases). Germline V gene data show CDR1 as SGHNT and CDR2 as YENEEA. V was trimmed by 5 bases and J by 8 bases, leaving 24 bases between them. The CDR3 contains 17 residues. CDR3 in DNA: TGTGCCAGCAGCCCCCGACAGGGGAGGGCCAACGTTGGGGAGCTGTTTTTT. Translating it yields CASSPRQGRANVGELFF.

This chain links TRBV6-5 with TRBJ2-7; D may be TRBD1 (6 bases). Trimming removed 5 bases from V and 2 bases from J, with 10 bases in between. CDR1 and CDR2 from the germline V gene are MNHEY and SVGAGI. This CDR3 has 13 residues. CDR3 amino acids: CASSRTAAYEQYF. In DNA, the CDR3 is TGTGCCAGCAGTAGGACAGCAGCCTACGAGCAGTACTTC.